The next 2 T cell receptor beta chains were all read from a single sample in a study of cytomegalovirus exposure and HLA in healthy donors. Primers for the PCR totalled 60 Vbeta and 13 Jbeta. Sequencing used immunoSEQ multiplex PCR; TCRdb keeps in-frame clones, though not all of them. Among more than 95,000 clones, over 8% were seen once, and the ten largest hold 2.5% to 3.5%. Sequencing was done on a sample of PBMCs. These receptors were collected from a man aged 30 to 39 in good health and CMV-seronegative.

In DNA, the CDR3 is TGTGCCAGCAGCAACAAACTAGCGGGTACGCAGTATTTT. Protein product: CASSNKLAGTQYF. This chain uses TRBV21-1 with TRBJ2-3; the listed D gene, TRBD2, was not tested against the DNA. TRBV21-1 has pseudogene status. The CDR3 spans 13 residues.

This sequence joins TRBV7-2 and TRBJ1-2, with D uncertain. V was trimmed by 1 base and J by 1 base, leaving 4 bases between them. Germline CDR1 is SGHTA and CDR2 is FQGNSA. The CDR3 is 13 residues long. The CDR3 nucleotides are TGTGCCAGCAGCTTAGAGCTTAACTATGGCTACACCTTC. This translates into CASSLELNYGYTF.